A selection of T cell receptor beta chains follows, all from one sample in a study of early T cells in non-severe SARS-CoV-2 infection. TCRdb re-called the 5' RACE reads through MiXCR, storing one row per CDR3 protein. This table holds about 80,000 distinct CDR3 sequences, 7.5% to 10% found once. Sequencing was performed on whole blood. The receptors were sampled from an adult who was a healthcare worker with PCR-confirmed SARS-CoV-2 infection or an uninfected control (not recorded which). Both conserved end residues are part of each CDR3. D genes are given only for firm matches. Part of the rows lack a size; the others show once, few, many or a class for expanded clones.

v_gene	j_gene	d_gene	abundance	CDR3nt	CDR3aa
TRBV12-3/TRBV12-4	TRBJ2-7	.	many	TGTGCCAGCAGTGTTACAGTCTACGAGCAGTACTTC	CASSVTVYEQYF
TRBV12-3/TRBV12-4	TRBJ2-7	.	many	TGTGCCAGCAGTTCGTCAGGGGTATCCGAGCAGTACTTC	CASSSSGVSEQYF
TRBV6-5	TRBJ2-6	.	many	TGTGCCAGCAGTTACTCGGACGGTCGTTCTGGGGCCAACGTCCTGACTTTC	CASSYSDGRSGANVLTF
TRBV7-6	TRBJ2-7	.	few	TGTGCCAGCAGCTTAGAAGGGGACTCTTCCTACGAGCAGTACTTC	CASSLEGDSSYEQYF
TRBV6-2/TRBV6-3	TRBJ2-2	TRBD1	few	TGTGCCAGCAGTTACTCGTTGGAAACGGGACAGACTAACACCGGGGAGCTGTTTTTT	CASSYSLETGQTNTGELFF
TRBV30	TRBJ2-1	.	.	TGTGCCTGGAGTCTGAGGAGATACAATGAGCAGTTCTTC	CAWSLRRYNEQFF
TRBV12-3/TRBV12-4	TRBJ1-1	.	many	TGTGCCAGCAGTTTCTCGGCAGGGCTGAACACTGAAGCTTTCTTT	CASSFSAGLNTEAFF
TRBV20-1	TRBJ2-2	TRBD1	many	TGCAGTGCTAGACCCATCGGACAGGGGAACACCGGGGAGCTGTTTTTT	CSARPIGQGNTGELFF
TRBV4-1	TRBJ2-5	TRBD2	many	TGCGCCAGCAGCCAAGACCCGAGACTAGCGGGGTACCAAGAGACCCAGTACTTC	CASSQDPRLAGYQETQYF
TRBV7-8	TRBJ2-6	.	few	TGTGCCAGCAGCTCAGTCCTCTCTGGGGCCAACGTCCTGACTTTC	CASSSVLSGANVLTF
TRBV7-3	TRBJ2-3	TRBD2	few	TGTGCCAGCAGCTCCCAGACTAGCGGAAAAGATACGCAGTATTTT	CASSSQTSGKDTQYF
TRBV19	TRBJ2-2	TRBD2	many	TGTGCCAGTAGGCGGGGGGTCCCTTTTGAGAACACCGGGGAGCTGTTTTTT	CASRRGVPFENTGELFF
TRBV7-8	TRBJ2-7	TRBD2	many	TGTGCCAGCAGCTCGCCGGGACTAGCGGGAGAGGTTGGCGAGCAGTACTTC	CASSSPGLAGEVGEQYF
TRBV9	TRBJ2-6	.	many	TGTGCCAGCAGCGTACTAGCCCCTGGGGCCAACGTCCTGACTTTC	CASSVLAPGANVLTF
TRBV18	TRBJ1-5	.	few	TGTGCCAGCTCACCTGCAACAAGGGGGGGAAGCAATCAGCCCCAGCATTTT	CASSPATRGGSNQPQHF
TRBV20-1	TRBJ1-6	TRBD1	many	TGCAGTGCCCCGGGGGGACCGGACAGGCGGAATTCACCCCTCCACTTT	CSAPGGPDRRNSPLHF
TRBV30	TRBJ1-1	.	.	TGTGCCTGGAGTTCCTCCGCAGATCCTGAAGCTTTCTTT	CAWSSSADPEAFF
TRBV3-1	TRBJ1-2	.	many	TGTGCCAGCAGCCAAAATCCAGGGGTCTATGGCTACACCTTC	CASSQNPGVYGYTF
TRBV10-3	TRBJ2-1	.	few	TGTGCCATCAGTGACCTCGGACAGCCACCCGGCTACAATGAGCAGTTCTTC	CAISDLGQPPGYNEQFF
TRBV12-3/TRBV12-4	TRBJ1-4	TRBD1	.	TGTGCCAGCAGTCAGACAGGGGGCCTTGAAAAACTGTTTTTT	CASSQTGGLEKLFF
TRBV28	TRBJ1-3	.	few	TGTGCCAGCAGAGGAACCACGACAGACTCTGGAAACACCATATATTTT	CASRGTTTDSGNTIYF
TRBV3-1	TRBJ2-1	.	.	TGTGCCAGCAGCCAAGAAGGGACTTTCTACAATGAGCAGTTCTTC	CASSQEGTFYNEQFF
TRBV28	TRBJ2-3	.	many	TGTGCCAGCAGTCCCCAAGGGGGTGGAGATACGCAGTATTTT	CASSPQGGGDTQYF
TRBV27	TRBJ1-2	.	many	TGTGCCAGCAGTTTTAATTGGAGGTCGGGACGGCACTATGGCTACACCTTC	CASSFNWRSGRHYGYTF
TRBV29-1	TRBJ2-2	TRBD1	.	TGCAGCGTTGGGCAGGGGGCGGCCGGGGAGCTGTTTTTT	CSVGQGAAGELFF
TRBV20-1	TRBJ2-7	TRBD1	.	TGCAGTGCTCAAAGACCGGGACAGGGTGACGAGCAGTACTTC	CSAQRPGQGDEQYF
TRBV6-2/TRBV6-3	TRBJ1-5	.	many	TGTGCCAGCAGTCTCGGACAGAGGTGGTTCAATCAGCTACAGCATTTT	CASSLGQRWFNQLQHF
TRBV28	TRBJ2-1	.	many	TGTGCCAGCAGTTCCAACTGGCGCCGCTCCTACAATGAGCAGTTCTTC	CASSSNWRRSYNEQFF
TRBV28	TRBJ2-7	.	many	TGTGCCAGCAGCCCCACTGCACGCGAGCAGTACTTC	CASSPTAREQYF
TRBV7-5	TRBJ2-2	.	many	.	CISVVFCPGGSGELFF
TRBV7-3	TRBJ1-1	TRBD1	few	TGTGCCAGCAGGGCACAGGGGGGGATGAACACTGAAGCTTTCTTT	CASRAQGGMNTEAFF
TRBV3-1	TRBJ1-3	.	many	TGTGCCAGCAGCCAAGATGTACTGCACTCTGGAAACACCATATATTTT	CASSQDVLHSGNTIYF
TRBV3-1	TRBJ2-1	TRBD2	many	TGTGCCAGCAGCCAAGAGCGTCTAGCGGGAGTAAATGAGCAGTTCTTC	CASSQERLAGVNEQFF
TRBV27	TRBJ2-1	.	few	TGTGCCAGCAGTCGAGGTTGGGAATACAATGAGCAGTTCTTC	CASSRGWEYNEQFF
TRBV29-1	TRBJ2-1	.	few	TGCAGCGTGTGTGGACAGCCATACAATGAGCAGTTCTTC	CSVCGQPYNEQFF
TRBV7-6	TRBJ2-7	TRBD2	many	TGTGCCAGCAGCCGGGGACTAGCGGGAGGAGGAGGTACCTACGAGCAGTACTTC	CASSRGLAGGGGTYEQYF
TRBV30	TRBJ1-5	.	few	TGTGCCTGGAGTGTAGTGCGGGGGAATCAGCCCCAGCATTTT	CAWSVVRGNQPQHF
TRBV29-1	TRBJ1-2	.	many	TGCAGCGTTGAAGTGGCCGGGACTAGGTCTGGCTACACCTTC	CSVEVAGTRSGYTF